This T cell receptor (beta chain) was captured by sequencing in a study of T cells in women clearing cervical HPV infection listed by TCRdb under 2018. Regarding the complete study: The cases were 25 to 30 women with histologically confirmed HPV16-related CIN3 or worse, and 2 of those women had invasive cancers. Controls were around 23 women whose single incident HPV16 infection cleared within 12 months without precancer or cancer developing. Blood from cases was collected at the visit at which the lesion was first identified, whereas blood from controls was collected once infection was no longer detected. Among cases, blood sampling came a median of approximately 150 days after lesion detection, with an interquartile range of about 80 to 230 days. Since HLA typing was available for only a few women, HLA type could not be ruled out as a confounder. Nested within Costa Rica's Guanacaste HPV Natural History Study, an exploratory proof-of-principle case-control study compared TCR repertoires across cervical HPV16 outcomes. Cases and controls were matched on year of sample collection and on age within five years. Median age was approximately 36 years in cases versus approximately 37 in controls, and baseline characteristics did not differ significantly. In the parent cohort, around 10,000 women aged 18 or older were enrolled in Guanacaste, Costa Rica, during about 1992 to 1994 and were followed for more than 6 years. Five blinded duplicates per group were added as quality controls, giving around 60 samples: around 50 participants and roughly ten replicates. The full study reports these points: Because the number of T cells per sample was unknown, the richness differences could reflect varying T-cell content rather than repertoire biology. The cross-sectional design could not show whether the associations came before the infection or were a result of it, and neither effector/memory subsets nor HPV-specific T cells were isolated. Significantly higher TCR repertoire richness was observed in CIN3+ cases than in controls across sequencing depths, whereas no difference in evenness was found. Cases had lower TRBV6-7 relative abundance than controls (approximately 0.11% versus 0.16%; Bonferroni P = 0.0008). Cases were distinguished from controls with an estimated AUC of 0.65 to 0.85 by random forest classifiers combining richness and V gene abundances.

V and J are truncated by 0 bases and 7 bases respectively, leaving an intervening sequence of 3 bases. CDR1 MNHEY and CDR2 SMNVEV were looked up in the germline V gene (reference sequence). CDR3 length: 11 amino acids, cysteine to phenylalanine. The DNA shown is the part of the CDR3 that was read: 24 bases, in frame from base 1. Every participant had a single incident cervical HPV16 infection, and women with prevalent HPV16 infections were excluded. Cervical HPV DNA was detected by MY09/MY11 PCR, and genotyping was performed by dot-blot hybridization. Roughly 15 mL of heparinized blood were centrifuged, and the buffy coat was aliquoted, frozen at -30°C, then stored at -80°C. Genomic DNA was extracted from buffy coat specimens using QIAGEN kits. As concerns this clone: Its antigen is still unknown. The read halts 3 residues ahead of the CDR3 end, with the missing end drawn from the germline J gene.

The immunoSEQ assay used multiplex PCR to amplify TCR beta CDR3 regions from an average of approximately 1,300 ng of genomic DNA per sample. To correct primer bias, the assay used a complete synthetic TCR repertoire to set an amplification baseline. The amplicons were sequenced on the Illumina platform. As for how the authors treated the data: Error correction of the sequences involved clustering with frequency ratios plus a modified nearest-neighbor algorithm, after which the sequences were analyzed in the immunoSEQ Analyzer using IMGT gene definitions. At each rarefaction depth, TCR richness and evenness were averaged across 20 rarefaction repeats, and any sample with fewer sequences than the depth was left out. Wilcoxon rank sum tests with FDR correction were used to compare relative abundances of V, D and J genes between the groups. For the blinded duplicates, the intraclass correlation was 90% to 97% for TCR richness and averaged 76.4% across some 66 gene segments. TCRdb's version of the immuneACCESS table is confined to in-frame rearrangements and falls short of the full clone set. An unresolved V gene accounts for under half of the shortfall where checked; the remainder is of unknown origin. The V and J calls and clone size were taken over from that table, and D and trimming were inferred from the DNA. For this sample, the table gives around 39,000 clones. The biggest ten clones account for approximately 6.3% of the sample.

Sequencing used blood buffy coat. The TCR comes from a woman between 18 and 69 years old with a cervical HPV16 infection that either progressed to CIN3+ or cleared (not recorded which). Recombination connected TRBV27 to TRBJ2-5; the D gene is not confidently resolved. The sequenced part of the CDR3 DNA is TGTGCCAGCAGTTTATCCGGGACC. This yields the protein CASSLSGT. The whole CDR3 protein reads CASSLSGTQYF.